The present entry profiles one T cell receptor beta chain with its context. No antigen is known for it. Nothing much larger sits one base from this clone, and base qualities are not available. Trimming at the junction amounts to 6 bases on V and 4 bases on J, and the germline ends lie 7 bases apart. The CDR1 and CDR2 encoded by the germline V gene are MDHEN and SYDVKM. Spanning cysteine to phenylalanine, the CDR3 consists of 11 amino acids. Only the CDR3 DNA is retained, 33 bases long and in frame from the first base. This record belongs to a study of beta chain features in type 1 diabetes (dated by TCRdb to between 2017 and 2018). Study-level background: Mean age, gender distribution, total cell number and subset yield were not different between patients and healthy donors. A total of around 110,000,000 sorted cells were examined across all samples, and RNA yield correlated strongly with the number of cells per subset. The study compared the TCRB repertoires of sorted circulating CD4+ T cell subsets in recently diagnosed type 1 diabetes patients with those in matched healthy donors. Regulatory and stem cell-like memory subsets were obtained from only 8 patients and about 8 healthy donors, while naive and central memory subsets were obtained from all 30 or so donors. The study at large found these results: Fewer insertions and more nucleotide deletions at VDJ recombination sites were observed in patients with type 1 diabetes, implying thymic rearrangement abnormalities. Naive, central memory and regulatory TCRB repertoires appeared to be more similar among patients than among healthy donors. Because small numbers of individuals were included in the HLA sub-analyses, any influence of HLA type on TCRB rearrangement was left unresolved. Shorter templates might be favored by PCR, yet because patient and control samples were amplified and corrected together, any such skew would affect both groups equally. Type 1 diabetes patients showed a moderate but significant shortening of TCRB CDR3 length in all four CD4+ subsets. Because cDNA was sequenced instead of genomic DNA, highly expressing activated cells could be over-represented, though the groups showed no difference in activation or CD3 levels.

The High Capacity cDNA Reverse Transcription Kit was used to reverse transcribe all of the isolated RNA, meaning that expressed TCRB transcripts were what got sequenced. Deep immunoSEQ sequencing was performed on naive, central memory and regulatory T cell samples, with an average of approximately 4 million total reads per sample. Sorted cells were lysed in RLT buffer, and RNA was extracted using DNase-treated RNeasy Micro or Mini kits according to cell number. Each cell subset was processed separately to prevent cross-contamination, with patient and healthy donor samples processed together. The immunoSEQ multiplex PCR was used to amplify TCRB sequences from cDNA, yielding 87-bp fragments that span the CDR3 region. Amplicons were sequenced on the Illumina HiSeq platform. As for the authors' bioinformatics: Synthetic template baselines were used to correct PCR bias computationally, reads within Hamming distance 2 were collapsed, and singletons that could not be merged were discarded. Reads were aligned against IMGT to assign V, D and J genes, CDR3 length and insertions or deletions at six rearrangement sites. Within each subset, clonotype counts were normalized to the number of sorted cells before true diversity and Gini coefficients were calculated with the tcR R package. Repertoire sharing was quantified using the overlap coefficient calculated on TCRB nucleotide sequences. TCRdb mirrors the immuneACCESS table, restricted to in-frame sequences. Some clones are absent from its copies; in checked studies, under half trace to an unresolved V gene, and the reason for the others is unknown. V, J and clone size were drawn from that table, and D and trimming were deduced from the DNA. The sample profile shows roughly 180,000 clones; approximately 8.1% of them were found once. The top ten clones comprise roughly 0.5% of the sample.

A single peripheral blood draw of roughly 0.11 L on average was collected from each donor into heparinised tubes. Naive, central memory, regulatory and stem cell-like memory CD4+ T cells were sorted on a BD FACSAria II using a panel including CD45RO, CCR7, CD25, CD127, CD95 and CD27. Every sorted population had a purity above 98%. PBMCs were isolated immediately by Lymphoprep density gradient centrifugation and stained directly without culture. So that batch effects would be minimized, each experiment stained and sorted samples in pairs, pairing one healthy donor with one patient. The source material was central memory CD4+ T cells from blood. The V and J segments used are TRBV28 and TRBJ2-7; confidence is insufficient to name the D gene. This TCR was recovered from a man younger than 35 with type 1 diabetes. The DNA is as follows: TGTGCCAGCAGCGTAACATACGAGCAGTACTTC. This is translated as CASSVTYEQYF. Extended through the reference TRBV28 and TRBJ2-7 proteins, this CDR3 yields the full variable domain: DVKVTQSSRYLVKRTGEKVFLECVQDMDHENMFWYRQDPGLGLRLIYFSYDVKMKEKGDIPEGYSVSREKKERFSLILESASTNQTSMYLCASSVTYEQYFGPGTRLTVT.